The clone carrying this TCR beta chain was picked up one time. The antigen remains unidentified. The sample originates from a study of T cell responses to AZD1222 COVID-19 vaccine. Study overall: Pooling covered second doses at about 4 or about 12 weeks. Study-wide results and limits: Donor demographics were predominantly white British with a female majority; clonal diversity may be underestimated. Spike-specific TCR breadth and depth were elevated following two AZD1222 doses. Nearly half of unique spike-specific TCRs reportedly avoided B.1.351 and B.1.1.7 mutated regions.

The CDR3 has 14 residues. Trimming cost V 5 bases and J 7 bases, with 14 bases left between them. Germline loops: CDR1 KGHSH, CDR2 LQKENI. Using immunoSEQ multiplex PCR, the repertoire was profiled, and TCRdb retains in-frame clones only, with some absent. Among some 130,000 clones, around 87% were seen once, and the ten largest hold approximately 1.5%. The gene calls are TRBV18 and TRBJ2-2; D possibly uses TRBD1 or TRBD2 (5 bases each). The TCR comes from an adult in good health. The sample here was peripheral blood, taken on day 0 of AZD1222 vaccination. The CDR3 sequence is CASSVTRGGGELFF. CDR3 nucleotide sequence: TGTGCCAGCTCAGTGACGAGGGGCGGCGGGGAGCTGTTTTTT.